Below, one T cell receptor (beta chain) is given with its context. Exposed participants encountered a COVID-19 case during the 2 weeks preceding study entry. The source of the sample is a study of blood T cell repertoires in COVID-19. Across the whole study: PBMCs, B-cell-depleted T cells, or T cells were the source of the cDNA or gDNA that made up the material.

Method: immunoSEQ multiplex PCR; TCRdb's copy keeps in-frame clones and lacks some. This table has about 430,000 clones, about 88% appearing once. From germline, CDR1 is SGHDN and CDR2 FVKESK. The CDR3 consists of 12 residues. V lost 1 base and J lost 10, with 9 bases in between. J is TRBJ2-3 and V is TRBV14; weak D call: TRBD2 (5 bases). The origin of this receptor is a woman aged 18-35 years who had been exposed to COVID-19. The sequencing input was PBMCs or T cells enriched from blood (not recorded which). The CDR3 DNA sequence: TGTGCCAGCAGCCAAGTCCGGGGTGCGCAGTATTTT. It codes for CASSQVRGAQYF.